The rows below give T cell receptor beta chains drawn from one sample of a study of blood T cell repertoires in COVID-19. Measured with immunoSEQ multiplex PCR; TCRdb has only the in-frame clones, and not every one. This table has about 26,000 clones, nearly 90% appearing once. The sample consisted of peripheral blood. The source is a man in his sixties or seventies with acute or convalescent COVID-19. CDR3s include the opening cysteine and the closing phenylalanine or tryptophan. A D gene is named only where the DNA matches it firmly. Expanded clones are given a class, and other clones once, few, many or no size at all.

TRBV11-1	.	.	TRBJ1-1	CASSLRDTEAFF	TGTGCCAGCAGCTTGCGGGACACTGAAGCTTTCTTT
TRBV27	TRBD1	.	TRBJ2-7	CASSFFSGQGSHEQYF	TGTGCCAGCAGTTTCTTTTCGGGACAGGGTTCGCACGAGCAGTACTTC
TRBV27	.	.	TRBJ2-7	CASSLGGPYEQYF	TGTGCCAGCAGTTTGGGGGGGCCCTACGAGCAGTACTTC
TRBV5-1	.	few	TRBJ2-1	CASSLDGDSYNEQFF	TGCGCCAGCAGCTTGGACGGTGATTCCTACAATGAGCAGTTCTTC
TRBV6-5	.	.	TRBJ1-4	CASSYGPTNEKLFF	TGTGCCAGCAGTTACGGGCCAACTAATGAAAAACTGTTTTTT
TRBV5-6	.	once	TRBJ1-1	CASSFGARGEAFF	TGTGCCAGCAGCTTCGGGGCCAGGGGTGAAGCTTTCTTT
TRBV7-9	TRBD1	.	TRBJ2-7	CASSQGQGLGEQYF	TGTGCCAGCAGCCAGGGACAGGGCTTAGGCGAGCAGTACTTC
TRBV25-1	.	.	TRBJ1-3	CASIDGWRNTIYF	TGTGCCAGCATCGACGGATGGAGGAACACCATATATTTT
TRBV28	TRBD1	.	TRBJ2-7	CASSSPGTGLSSYEQYF	TGTGCCAGCAGTTCGCCCGGGACAGGGCTTAGCTCCTACGAGCAGTACTTC
TRBV7-3	TRBD1	once	TRBJ2-5	CASSYLPGQGQETQYF	TGTGCCAGCAGCTACTTGCCGGGACAGGGGCAGGAGACCCAGTACTTC
TRBV29-1	TRBD1	.	TRBJ2-7	CSVANGQGAYEQYF	TGCAGCGTTGCTAACGGACAGGGGGCTTACGAGCAGTACTTC
TRBV28	.	.	TRBJ1-2	CASTQMNYGYTF	TGTGCCAGCACCCAGATGAACTATGGCTACACCTTC
TRBV9	.	.	TRBJ2-5	CASSPREAGRGTQYF	TGTGCCAGCAGCCCCCGAGAGGCGGGCAGGGGGACCCAGTACTTC
TRBV9	.	.	TRBJ1-3	CASSVGAVSGNTIYF	TGTGCCAGCAGCGTAGGGGCCGTCTCTGGAAACACCATATATTTT
TRBV24-1	.	.	TRBJ2-7	CATSDAGRLWDEQYF	TGTGCCACCAGTGATGCAGGCCGCCTATGGGACGAGCAGTACTTC
TRBV12-3/TRBV12-4	.	.	TRBJ2-7	CASSFLAIKEQYF	TGTGCCAGCAGTTTCTTAGCAATTAAAGAGCAGTACTTC
TRBV29-1	.	.	TRBJ1-3	CSADQATGNTIYF	TGCAGCGCGGACCAGGCTACCGGAAACACCATATATTTT
TRBV7-9	TRBD2	.	TRBJ2-1	CASSSGSGASSYNEQFF	TGTGCCAGCAGCTCTGGGAGCGGGGCAAGCTCCTACAATGAGCAGTTCTTC
TRBV19	.	.	TRBJ2-4	CASSELAQQNIQYF	TGTGCCAGTAGTGAACTAGCTCAGCAAAACATTCAGTACTTC
TRBV2	TRBD1	.	TRBJ2-5	CASRLDRGLETQYF	TGTGCCAGCAGACTGGACAGGGGGCTGGAGACCCAGTACTTC
TRBV19	TRBD1	once	TRBJ2-5	CASSETGGGIGQYF	TGTGCCAGTTCGGAGACAGGGGGCGGGATTGGCCAGTACTTC
TRBV2	TRBD2	.	TRBJ2-3	CASNEREWGDTQYF	TGTGCCAGCAACGAGCGGGAGTGGGGAGATACGCAGTATTTT
TRBV3-1/TRBV3-2	TRBD1	.	TRBJ1-6	CASSRGQGDSPLHF	TGTGCCAGCAGTAGGGGACAGGGGGATTCACCCCTCCACTTT
TRBV28	.	.	TRBJ2-7	CATRQSYEQYF	TGTGCCACGAGGCAGTCCTACGAGCAGTACTTC
TRBV29-1	.	.	TRBJ1-1	CSVEGAGDTEAFF	TGCAGCGTTGAAGGGGCAGGGGACACTGAAGCTTTCTTT
TRBV5-1	TRBD2	.	TRBJ2-1	CASSLGLAGGTYNEQFF	TGCGCCAGCAGCTTGGGACTAGCGGGGGGTACCTACAATGAGCAGTTCTTC
TRBV5-1	TRBD1	few	TRBJ1-1	CASSFDRGNTEAFF	TGCGCCAGCAGCTTTGACAGGGGCAACACTGAAGCTTTCTTT
TRBV6-1	.	.	TRBJ1-2	CASSEGTEYGYTF	TGTGCCAGCAGTGAAGGGACAGAATATGGCTACACCTTC
TRBV12-2	.	.	TRBJ1-5	CASRLARIGGTNQPQHF	TGTGCAAGTCGCTTAGCGCGGATAGGGGGCACAAATCAGCCCCAGCATTTT
TRBV19	.	.	TRBJ2-1	CASSIDPRGNEQFF	TGTGCCAGTAGTATAGATCCTAGGGGAAATGAGCAGTTCTTC
TRBV19	.	.	TRBJ1-5	CASTPWREDSNQPQHF	TGTGCCAGTACCCCCTGGCGGGAGGATAGCAATCAGCCCCAGCATTTT